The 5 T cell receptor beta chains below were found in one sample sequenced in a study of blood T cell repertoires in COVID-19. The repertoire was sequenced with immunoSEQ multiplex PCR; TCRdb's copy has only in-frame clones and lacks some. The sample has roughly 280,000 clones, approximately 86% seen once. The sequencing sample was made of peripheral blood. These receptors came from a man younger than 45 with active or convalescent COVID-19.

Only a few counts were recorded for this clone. The CDR3 DNA reads as TGTGCCAGCAGTTTAAGCAGGGTCGGCAATCAGCCCCAGCATTTT. Protein product: CASSLSRVGNQPQHF. The chain carries TRBV27 and TRBJ1-5; TRBD1 is a possible D gene (5 bases). The CDR3 loop spans 15 amino acids. Germline V gene lookup returns CDR1 MNHEY and CDR2 SMNVEV (reference sequence). Trimming pared 2 bases from V and 2 bases from J, leaving 10 bases between.

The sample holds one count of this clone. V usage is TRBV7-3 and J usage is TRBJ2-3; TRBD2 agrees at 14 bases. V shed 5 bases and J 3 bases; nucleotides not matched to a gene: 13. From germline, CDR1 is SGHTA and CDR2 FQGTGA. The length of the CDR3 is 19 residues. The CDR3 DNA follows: TGTGCCAGCAGCCCGCGGGCCCCGGGACTAGCGGGGGTTACAGATACGCAGTATTTT. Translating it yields CASSPRAPGLAGVTDTQYF.

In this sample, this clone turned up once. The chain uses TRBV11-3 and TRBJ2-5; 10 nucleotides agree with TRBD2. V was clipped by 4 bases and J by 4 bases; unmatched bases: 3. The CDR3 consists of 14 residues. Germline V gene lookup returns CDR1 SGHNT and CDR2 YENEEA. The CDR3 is CASSSTSGAETQYF. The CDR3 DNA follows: TGTGCCAGCAGCTCAACTAGCGGGGCAGAGACCCAGTACTTC.

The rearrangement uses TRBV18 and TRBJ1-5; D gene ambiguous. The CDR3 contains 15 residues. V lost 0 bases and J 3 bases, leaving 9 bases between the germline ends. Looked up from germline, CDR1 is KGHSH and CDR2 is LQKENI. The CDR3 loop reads CASSPPGGDNQPQHF. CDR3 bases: TGTGCCAGCTCACCACCGGGAGGAGACAATCAGCCCCAGCATTTT.

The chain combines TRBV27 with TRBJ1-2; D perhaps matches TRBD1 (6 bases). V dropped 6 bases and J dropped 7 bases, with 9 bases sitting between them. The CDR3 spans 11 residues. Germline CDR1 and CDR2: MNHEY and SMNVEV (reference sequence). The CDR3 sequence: CASSQGSGYTF. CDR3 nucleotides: TGTGCCAGCAGCCAGGGGAGTGGCTACACCTTC.